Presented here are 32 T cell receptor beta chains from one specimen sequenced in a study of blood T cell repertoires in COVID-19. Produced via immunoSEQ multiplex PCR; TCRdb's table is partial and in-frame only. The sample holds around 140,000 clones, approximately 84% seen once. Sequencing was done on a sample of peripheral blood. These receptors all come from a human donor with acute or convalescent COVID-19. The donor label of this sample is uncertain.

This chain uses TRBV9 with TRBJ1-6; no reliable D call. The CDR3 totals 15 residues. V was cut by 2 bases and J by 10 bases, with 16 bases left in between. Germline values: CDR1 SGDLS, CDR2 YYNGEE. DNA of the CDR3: TGTGCCAGCAGCGTCGGTCCTAACGGGGAGTCACCCCTCCACTTT. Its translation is CASSVGPNGESPLHF. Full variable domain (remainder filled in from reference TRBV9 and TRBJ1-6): DSGVTQTPKHLITATGQRVTLRCSPRSGDLSVYWYQQSLDQGLQFLIQYYNGEERAKGNILERFSAQQFPDLHSELNLSSLELGDSALYFCASSVGPNGESPLHFGNGTRLTVT.

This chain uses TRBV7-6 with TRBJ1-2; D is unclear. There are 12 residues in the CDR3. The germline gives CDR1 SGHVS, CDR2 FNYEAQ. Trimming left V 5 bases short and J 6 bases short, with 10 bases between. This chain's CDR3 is CASSTPGDGYTF. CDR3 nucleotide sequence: TGTGCCAGCAGCACGCCCGGGGATGGCTACACCTTC.

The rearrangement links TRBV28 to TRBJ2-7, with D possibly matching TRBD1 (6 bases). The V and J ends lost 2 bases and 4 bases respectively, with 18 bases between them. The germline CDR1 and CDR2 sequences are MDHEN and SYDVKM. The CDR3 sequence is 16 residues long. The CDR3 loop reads CASSLGAQGSRYEQYF. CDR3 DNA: TGTGCCAGCAGTTTAGGGGCCCAGGGGAGTCGTTACGAGCAGTACTTC.

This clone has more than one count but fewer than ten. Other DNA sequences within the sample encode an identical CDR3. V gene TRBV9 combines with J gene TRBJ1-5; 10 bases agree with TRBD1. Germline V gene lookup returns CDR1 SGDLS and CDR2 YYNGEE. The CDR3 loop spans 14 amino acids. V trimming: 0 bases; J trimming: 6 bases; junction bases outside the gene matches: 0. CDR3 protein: CASSVGDRGQPQHF. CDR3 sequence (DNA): TGTGCCAGCAGCGTAGGGGACAGGGGTCAGCCCCAGCATTTT.

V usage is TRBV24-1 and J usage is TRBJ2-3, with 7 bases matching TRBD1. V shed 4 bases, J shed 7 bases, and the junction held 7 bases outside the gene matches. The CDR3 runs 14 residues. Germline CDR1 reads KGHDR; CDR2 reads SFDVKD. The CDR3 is CATSEAGTAYTQYF. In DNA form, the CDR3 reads TGTGCCACCAGTGAGGCCGGGACAGCATATACGCAGTATTTT.

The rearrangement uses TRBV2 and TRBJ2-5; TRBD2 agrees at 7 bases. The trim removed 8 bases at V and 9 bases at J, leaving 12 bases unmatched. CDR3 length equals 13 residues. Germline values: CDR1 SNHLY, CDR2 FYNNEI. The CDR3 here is CASVASGGHSQYF. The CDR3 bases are TGTGCCAGCGTCGCTAGCGGAGGCCATTCCCAGTACTTC.

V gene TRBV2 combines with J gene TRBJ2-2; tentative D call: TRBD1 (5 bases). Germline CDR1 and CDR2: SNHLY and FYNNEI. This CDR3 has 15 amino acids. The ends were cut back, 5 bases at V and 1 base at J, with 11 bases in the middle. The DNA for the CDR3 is TGTGCCAGCAGTTACGGTCAGGGGAACACCGGGGAGCTGTTTTTT. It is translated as CASSYGQGNTGELFF. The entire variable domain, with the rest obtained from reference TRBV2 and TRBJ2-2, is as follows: EPEVTQTPSHQVTQMGQEVILRCVPISNHLYFYWYRQILGQKVEFLVSFYNNEISEKSEIFDDQFSVERPDGSNFTLKIRSTKLEDSAMYFCASSYGQGNTGELFFGEGSRLTVL.

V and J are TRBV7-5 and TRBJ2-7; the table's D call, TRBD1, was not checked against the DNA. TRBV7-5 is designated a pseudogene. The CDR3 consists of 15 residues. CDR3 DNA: TGTGCCAGAAGCTTGATTCAGGGGTTCTCCTACGAGCAGTACGTC. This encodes CARSLIQGFSYEQYV.

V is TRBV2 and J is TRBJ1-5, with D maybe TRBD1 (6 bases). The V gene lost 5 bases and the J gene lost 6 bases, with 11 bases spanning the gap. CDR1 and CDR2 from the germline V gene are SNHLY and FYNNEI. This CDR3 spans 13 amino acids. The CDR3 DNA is TGTGCCAGCAGTTACAGGGTTGGTCAGCCCCAGCATTTT. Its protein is CASSYRVGQPQHF.

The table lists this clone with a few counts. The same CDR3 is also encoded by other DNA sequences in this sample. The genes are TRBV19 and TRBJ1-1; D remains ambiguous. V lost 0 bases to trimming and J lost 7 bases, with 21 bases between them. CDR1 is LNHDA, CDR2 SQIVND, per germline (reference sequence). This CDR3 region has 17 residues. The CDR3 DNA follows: TGTGCCAGTAGTATAGATGGGGTCCCCGGGATTGGCGTTGAAGCTTTCTTT. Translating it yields CASSIDGVPGIGVEAFF.

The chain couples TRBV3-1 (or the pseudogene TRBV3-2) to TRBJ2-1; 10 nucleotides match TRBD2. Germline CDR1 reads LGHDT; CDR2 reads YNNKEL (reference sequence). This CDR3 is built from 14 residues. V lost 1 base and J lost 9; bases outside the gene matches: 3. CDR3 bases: TGTGCCAGCAGCCAAGTAATAGCGGGGGGTGAGCAGTTCTTC. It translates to CASSQVIAGGEQFF.

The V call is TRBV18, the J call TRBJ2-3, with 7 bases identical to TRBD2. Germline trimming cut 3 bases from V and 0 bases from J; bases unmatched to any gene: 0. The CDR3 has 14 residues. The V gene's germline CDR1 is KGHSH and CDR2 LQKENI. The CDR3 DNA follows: TGTGCCAGCTCACCTAGCGGGAGCACAGATACGCAGTATTTT. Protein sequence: CASSPSGSTDTQYF.

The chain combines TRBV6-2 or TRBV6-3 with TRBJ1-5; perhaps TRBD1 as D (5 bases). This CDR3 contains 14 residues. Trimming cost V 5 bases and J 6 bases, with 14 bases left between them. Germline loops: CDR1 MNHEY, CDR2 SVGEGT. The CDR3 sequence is CASSDAGLSQPQHF. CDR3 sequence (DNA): TGTGCCAGCAGTGACGCAGGGCTAAGTCAGCCCCAGCATTTT.

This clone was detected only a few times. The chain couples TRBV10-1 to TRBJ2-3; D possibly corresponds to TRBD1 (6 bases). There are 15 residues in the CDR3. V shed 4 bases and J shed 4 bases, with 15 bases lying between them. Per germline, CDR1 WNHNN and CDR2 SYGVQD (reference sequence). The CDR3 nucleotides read TGCGCCAGCAGTGGGTTCACAGGGAGACCAGATACGCAGTATTTT. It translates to CASSGFTGRPDTQYF.

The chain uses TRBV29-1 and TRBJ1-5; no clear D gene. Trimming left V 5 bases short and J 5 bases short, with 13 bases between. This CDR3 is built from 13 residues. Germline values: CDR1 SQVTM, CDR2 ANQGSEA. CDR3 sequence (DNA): TGCAGCGTTCAAGGCGGGGTAGATCAGCCCCAGCATTTT. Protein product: CSVQGGVDQPQHF.

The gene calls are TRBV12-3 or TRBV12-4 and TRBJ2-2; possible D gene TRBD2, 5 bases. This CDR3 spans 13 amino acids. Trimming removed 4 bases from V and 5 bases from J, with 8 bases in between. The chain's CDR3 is CASSYGMTGELFF. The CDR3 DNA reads TGTGCCAGCAGTTACGGGATGACCGGGGAGCTGTTTTTT.

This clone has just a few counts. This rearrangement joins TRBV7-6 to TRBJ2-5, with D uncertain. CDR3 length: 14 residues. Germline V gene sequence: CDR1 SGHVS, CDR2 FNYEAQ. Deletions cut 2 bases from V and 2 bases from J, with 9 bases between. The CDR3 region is CASSLMASQETQYF. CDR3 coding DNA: TGTGCCAGCAGCTTAATGGCTAGTCAAGAGACCCAGTACTTC.

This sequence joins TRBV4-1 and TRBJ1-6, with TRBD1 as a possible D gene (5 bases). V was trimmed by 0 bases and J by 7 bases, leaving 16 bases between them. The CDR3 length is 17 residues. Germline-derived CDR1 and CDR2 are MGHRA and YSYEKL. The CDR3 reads CASSQERRGWGNSPLHF. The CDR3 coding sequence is TGCGCCAGCAGCCAAGAGAGGAGGGGTTGGGGAAATTCACCCCTCCACTTT.

The CDR3 loop is CASSKRGDPGELFF. As DNA, the CDR3 is TGTGCCAGCAGCAAACGGGGGGACCCCGGGGAGCTGTTTTTT. This sequence joins TRBV7-2 and TRBJ2-2; 7 nucleotides agree with TRBD2. Germline-derived CDR1 and CDR2 are SGHTA and FQGNSA. V shed 5 bases and J 6 bases; nucleotides not matched to a gene: 6. The length of the CDR3 is 14 residues.

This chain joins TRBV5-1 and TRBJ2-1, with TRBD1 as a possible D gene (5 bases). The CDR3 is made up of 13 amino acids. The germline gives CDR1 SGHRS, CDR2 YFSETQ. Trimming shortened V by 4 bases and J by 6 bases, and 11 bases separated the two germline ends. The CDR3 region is CASSPGSGNEQFF. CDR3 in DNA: TGCGCCAGCAGCCCAGGGTCGGGCAATGAGCAGTTCTTC.

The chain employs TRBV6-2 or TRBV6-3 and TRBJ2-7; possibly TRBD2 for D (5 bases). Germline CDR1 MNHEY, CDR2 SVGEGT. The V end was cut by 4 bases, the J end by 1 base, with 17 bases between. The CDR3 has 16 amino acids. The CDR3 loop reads CASSSLAQRSSYEQYV. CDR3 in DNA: TGTGCCAGCAGTTCCTTAGCCCAGCGGAGTTCCTACGAGCAGTACGTC.

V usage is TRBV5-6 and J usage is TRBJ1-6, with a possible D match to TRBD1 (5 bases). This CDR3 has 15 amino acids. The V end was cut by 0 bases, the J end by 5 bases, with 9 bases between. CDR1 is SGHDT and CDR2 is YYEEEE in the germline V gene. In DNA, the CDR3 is TGTGCCAGCAGCTTGGCCGGGGGAAATAATTCACCCCTCCACTTT. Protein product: CASSLAGGNNSPLHF.

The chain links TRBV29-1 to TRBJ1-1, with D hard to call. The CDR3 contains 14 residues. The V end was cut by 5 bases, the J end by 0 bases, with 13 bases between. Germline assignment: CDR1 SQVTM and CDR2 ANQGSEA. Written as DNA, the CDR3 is TGCAGCGTTTGTACAGATGGAATGAACACTGAAGCTTTCTTT. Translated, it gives CSVCTDGMNTEAFF.

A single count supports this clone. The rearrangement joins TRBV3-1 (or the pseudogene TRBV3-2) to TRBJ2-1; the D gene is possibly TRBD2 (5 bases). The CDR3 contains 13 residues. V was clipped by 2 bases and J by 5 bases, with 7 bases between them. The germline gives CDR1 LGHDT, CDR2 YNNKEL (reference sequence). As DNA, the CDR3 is TGTGCCAGCAGCCAATTAGCGAACAATGAGCAGTTCTTC. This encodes CASSQLANNEQFF.

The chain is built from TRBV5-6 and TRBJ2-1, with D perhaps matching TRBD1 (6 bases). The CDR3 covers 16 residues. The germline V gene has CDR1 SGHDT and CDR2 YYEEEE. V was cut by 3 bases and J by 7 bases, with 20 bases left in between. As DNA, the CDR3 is TGTGCCAGCAGCTCCTTGGGGAACAGGGCGGAAAATGAGCAGTTCTTC. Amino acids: CASSSLGNRAENEQFF. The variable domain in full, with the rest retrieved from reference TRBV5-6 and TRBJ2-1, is DAGVTQSPTHLIKTRGQQVTLRCSPKSGHDTVSWYQQALGQGPQFIFQYYEEEERQRGNFPDRFSGHQFPNYSSELNVNALLLGDSALYLCASSSLGNRAENEQFFGPGTRLTVL.

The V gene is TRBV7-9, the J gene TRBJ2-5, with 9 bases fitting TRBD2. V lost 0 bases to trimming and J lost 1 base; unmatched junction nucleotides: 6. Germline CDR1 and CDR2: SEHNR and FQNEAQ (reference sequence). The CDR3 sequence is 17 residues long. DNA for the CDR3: TGTGCCAGCAGCTTAGCAGGGCTAGCGGGGTTCCAAGAGACCCAGTACTTC. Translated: CASSLAGLAGFQETQYF.

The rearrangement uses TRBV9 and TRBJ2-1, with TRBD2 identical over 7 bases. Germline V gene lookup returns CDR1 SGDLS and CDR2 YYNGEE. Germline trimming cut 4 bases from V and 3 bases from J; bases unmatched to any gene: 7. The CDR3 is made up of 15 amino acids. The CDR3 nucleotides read TGTGCCAGCAGCCCATACCGGGACTACTACAATGAGCAGTTCTTC. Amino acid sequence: CASSPYRDYYNEQFF.

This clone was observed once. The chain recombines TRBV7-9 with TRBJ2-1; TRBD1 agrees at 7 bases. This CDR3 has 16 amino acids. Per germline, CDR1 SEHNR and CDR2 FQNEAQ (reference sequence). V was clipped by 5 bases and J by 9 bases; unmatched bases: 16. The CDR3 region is CASSHLGAGGESEQFF. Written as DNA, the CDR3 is TGTGCCAGCAGCCACCTTGGGGCAGGGGGAGAGAGTGAGCAGTTCTTC. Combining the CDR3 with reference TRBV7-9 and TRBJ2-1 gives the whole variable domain DTGVSQNPRHKITKRGQNVTFRCDPISEHNRLYWYRQTLGQGPEFLTYFQNEAQLEKSRLLSDRFSAERPKGSFSTLEIQRTEQGDSAMYLCASSHLGAGGESEQFFGPGTRLTVL.

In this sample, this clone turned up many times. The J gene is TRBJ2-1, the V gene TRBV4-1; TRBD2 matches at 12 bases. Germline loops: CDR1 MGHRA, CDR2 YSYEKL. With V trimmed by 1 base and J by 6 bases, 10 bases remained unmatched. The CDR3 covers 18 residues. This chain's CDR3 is CASSQVDLGLAGSNEQFF. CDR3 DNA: TGCGCCAGCAGCCAAGTAGATCTCGGACTAGCGGGGAGCAATGAGCAGTTCTTC.

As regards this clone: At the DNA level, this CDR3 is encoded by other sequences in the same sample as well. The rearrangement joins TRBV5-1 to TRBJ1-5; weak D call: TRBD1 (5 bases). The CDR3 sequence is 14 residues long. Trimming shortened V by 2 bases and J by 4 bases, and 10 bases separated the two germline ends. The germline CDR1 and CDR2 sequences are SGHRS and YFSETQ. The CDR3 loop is CASSLGAGNQPQHF. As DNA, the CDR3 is TGCGCCAGCAGCTTAGGGGCAGGGAATCAGCCCCAGCATTTT.

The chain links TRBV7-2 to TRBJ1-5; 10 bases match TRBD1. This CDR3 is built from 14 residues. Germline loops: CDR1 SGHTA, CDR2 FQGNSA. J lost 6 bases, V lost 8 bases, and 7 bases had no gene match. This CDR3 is CASQDRGSSQPQHF. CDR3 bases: TGTGCCAGCCAGGACAGGGGGAGTTCTCAGCCCCAGCATTTT.

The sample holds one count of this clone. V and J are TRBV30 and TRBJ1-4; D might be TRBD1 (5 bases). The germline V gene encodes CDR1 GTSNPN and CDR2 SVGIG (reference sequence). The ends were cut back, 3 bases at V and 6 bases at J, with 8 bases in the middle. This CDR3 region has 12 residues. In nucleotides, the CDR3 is TGTGCCTGGAGCAGGGAAGATGAAAAACTGTTTTTT. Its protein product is CAWSREDEKLFF. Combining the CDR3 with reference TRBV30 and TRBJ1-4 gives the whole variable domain SQTIHQWPATLVQPVGSPLSLECTVEGTSNPNLYWYRQAAGRGLQLLFYSVGIGQISSEVPQNLSASRPQDRQFILSSKKLLLSDSGFYLCAWSREDEKLFFGSGTQLSVL.